The T cell receptor (beta chain) described here comes from a study of blood T cell repertoires in COVID-19. On the study more broadly: Some COVID-19 samples were acute and others convalescent; all came from the United States, Italy and Spain. In each case, the material was cDNA or gDNA derived from T cells, B-cell-depleted T cells, or PBMCs.

Original data processing: Amplification from reference gene primers served as the basis for estimated nucleated cell counts. The table came from immunoSEQ multiplex PCR; TCRdb's copy has only in-frame clones and leaves some out. V, J and clone size were drawn from that table, and D and trimming were deduced from the DNA. The data hold approximately 280,000 clones, with roughly 86% observed a single time. This sequence was found in a man between 18 and 35 years old with active or convalescent COVID-19. The sample comprised peripheral blood.

The CDR3 DNA sequence: TGCGCCAGCAGCTCGACAGGGGCGGTCGACAATGAGCAGTTCTTC. It is translated as CASSSTGAVDNEQFF. This chain links TRBV5-1 with TRBJ2-1; 8 bases line up with TRBD1. The trim removed 3 bases at V and 5 bases at J, leaving 7 bases unmatched. Germline values: CDR1 SGHRS, CDR2 YFSETQ. The CDR3 is 15 amino acids.